This T cell receptor (beta chain) was recovered during a study of OX40 agonist ivuxolimab in advanced cancers. Study context: The dose-escalation cohort was approximately 80% male, with a mean age of 60 years, ranging about 23 to 90. Three patients got partial responses; one had hepatocellular carcinoma and two had cutaneous melanoma. Study results and caveats: Among patients with partial responses at 0.1-3.0 mg/kg, clonal expansion was among the lowest.

Generated by immunoSEQ multiplex PCR, the TCRdb table keeps only in-frame clones and is missing some. The sample gives 7,500 to 9,500 clones, over 60% of which show up once; over 40% is in the top ten. There are 15 residues in the CDR3. CDR1 MGHRA and CDR2 YSYEKL come from the germline V gene. V gave up 1 base and J gave up 8 bases, with 15 bases separating them. Of note for this clone: Antigen unknown.

The TCR was taken from an adult with an advanced solid tumor such as melanoma, head and neck, liver or kidney cancer. The specimen comprised CD4+ or CD8+ T cells sorted from blood, sampled in a trial of the OX40 agonist ivuxolimab. The V gene is TRBV4-1, the J gene TRBJ1-5; a possible D gene is TRBD1 (5 bases). CDR3 sequence reads: CASSQGNRPVEPQHF. In DNA form, the CDR3 reads TGCGCCAGCAGCCAAGGTAACAGGCCAGTGGAGCCCCAGCATTTT.